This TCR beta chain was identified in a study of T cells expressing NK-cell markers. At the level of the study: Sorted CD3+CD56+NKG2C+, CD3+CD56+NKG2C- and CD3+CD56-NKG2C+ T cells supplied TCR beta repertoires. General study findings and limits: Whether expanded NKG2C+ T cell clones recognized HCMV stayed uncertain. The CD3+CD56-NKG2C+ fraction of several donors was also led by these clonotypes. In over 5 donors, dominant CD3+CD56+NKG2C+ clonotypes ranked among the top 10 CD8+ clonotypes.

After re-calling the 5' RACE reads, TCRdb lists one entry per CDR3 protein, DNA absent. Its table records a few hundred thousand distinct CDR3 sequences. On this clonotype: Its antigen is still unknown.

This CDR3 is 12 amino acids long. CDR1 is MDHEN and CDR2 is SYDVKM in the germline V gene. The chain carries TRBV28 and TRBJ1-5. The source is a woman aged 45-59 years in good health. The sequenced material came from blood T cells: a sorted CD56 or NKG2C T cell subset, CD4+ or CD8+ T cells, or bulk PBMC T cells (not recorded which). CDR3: CASTHSGQPQHF.